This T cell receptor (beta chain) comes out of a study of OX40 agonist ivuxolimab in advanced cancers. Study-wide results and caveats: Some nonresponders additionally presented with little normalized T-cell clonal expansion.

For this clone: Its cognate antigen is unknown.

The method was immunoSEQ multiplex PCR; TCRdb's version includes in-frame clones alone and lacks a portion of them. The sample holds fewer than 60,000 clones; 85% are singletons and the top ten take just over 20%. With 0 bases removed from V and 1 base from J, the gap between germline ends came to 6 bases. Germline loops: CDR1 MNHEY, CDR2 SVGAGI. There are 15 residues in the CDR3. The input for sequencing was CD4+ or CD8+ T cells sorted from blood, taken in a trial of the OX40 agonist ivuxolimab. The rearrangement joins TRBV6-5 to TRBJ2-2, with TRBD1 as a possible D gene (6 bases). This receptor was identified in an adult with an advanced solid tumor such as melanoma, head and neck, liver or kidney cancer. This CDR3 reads CASSYSQGNTGELFF. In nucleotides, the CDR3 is TGTGCCAGCAGTTACTCACAGGGGAACACCGGGGAGCTGTTTTTT.